Listed here are 25 T cell receptor beta chains from one sample, sequenced in a study of CD8 T cells in Susac syndrome (dated by TCRdb to between 2017 and 2020). The receptor library was made with the immunoSEQ multiplex PCR assay. RNA was extracted using the RNeasy kit, and about 0.45 to 1 ug of the RNA was reverse transcribed with random hexamers. TCRdb applied fastp at Q25 and MiXCR to the public reads, then kept only in-frame beta chains. Rows matching on CDR3 protein sequence are summarized as one entry with the most common DNA and genes. In this sample the table shows some 200,000 distinct CDR3 sequences, 85% to 95% of which occur a single time. The ten largest clonotypes hold 0.16% of the sample. Sample: CD8+ T cells from PBMCs. The receptor source for this set is a human donor with Susac syndrome.

The chain is built from TRBV3-1 and TRBJ1-2, with D unclear. In germline, CDR1 is LGHDT, CDR2 YNNKEL (reference sequence). The CDR3 extends over 14 amino acids. V lost 1 base and J lost 6, with 12 bases in between. CDR3 DNA: TGTGCCAGCAGCCAAGTGCCAGGAAGGGATGGCTACACCTTC. Amino acids: CASSQVPGRDGYTF.

This chain connects TRBV7-9 to TRBJ1-2; 8 nucleotides align to TRBD1. CDR3 length: 10 residues. The V gene end was trimmed by 5 bases and the J gene end by 14 bases; junction bases not matched to a gene: 4. Looked up from germline, CDR1 is SEHNR and CDR2 is FQNEAQ (reference sequence). DNA for the CDR3: TGTGCCAGCAGCGCGGACAGGGAAACCTTC. This translates into CASSADRETF.

V is TRBV6-2 or TRBV6-3 and J is TRBJ2-1; D may be TRBD1 or TRBD2 (7 bases each). The germline gives CDR1 MNHEY, CDR2 SVGEGT. The CDR3 has 15 residues. The V gene lost 1 base and the J gene lost 9 bases, with 16 bases spanning the gap. CDR3 DNA: TGTGCCAGCAGTTACTTCGTCAGGGGGGGTGGTGAGCAGTTCTTC. Its translation: CASSYFVRGGGEQFF.

This rearrangement joins TRBV20-1 to TRBJ2-5; D possibly corresponds to TRBD2 (6 bases). Germline CDR1 reads DFQATT; CDR2 reads SNEGSKA (reference sequence). This CDR3 is 16 amino acids long. The V and J ends lost 3 bases and 6 bases respectively, with 23 bases between them. The CDR3 protein is CSARDPTVVGGKTQYF. The DNA for the CDR3 is TGCAGTGCTAGGGACCCGACCGTAGTGGGGGGAAAGACCCAGTACTTC.

The chain's CDR3 is CASSASGGTTDTQYF. The CDR3 DNA follows: TGTGCCAGCAGCGCTAGCGGGGGGACCACAGATACGCAGTATTTT. V usage is TRBV9 and J usage is TRBJ2-3; the match to TRBD2 covers 11 bases. The germline V gene has CDR1 SGDLS and CDR2 YYNGEE. V dropped 3 bases and J dropped 2; count of bases not matched to a gene: 2. This CDR3 comprises 15 residues.

The V gene is TRBV24-1, the J gene TRBJ2-1; D is uncertain. The CDR3 is 13 residues long. The V end was cut by 3 bases, the J end by 4 bases, with 6 bases between. Germline V gene data show CDR1 as KGHDR and CDR2 as SFDVKD. The CDR3 loop reads CATSDRGYNEQFF. In DNA, the CDR3 is TGTGCCACCAGTGATCGAGGTTACAATGAGCAGTTCTTC.

This clonotype has a single count. The chain carries TRBV28 and TRBJ1-2; D is ambiguous. The CDR3 contains 12 residues. Per germline, CDR1 MDHEN and CDR2 SYDVKM. V lost 2 bases and J lost 9, with 10 bases in between. The CDR3 DNA is TGTGCCAGCAGTTTAAGTGGTAGGAGCTACACCTTC. It codes for CASSLSGRSYTF.

V gene TRBV6-1 combines with J gene TRBJ1-5; D is possibly TRBD1 (6 bases). V shed 6 bases and J shed 8 bases, with 23 bases lying between them. The germline V gene encodes CDR1 MNHNS and CDR2 SASEGT. The CDR3 has 16 residues. CDR3 coding DNA: TGTGCCAGCAGCCTTAGGGCGTATAGGGGGGGGGAGCCCCAGCATTTT. This encodes CASSLRAYRGGEPQHF.

This clonotype was counted once. The chain is built from TRBV20-1 and TRBJ1-5, with D uncertain. The CDR3 runs 11 residues. CDR1 DFQATT and CDR2 SNEGSKA come from the germline V gene (reference sequence). V shed 5 bases and J shed 12 bases, with 14 bases lying between them. CDR3 DNA sequence: TGCAGTGCTCCACTCCGGTCGGACCAGCATTTT. Residues: CSAPLRSDQHF.

This clonotype showed up just once. The chain carries TRBV14 and TRBJ2-7; D gene ambiguous. The germline V gene encodes CDR1 SGHDN and CDR2 FVKESK. The CDR3 totals 15 residues. With 1 base removed from V and 0 bases from J, the gap between germline ends came to 10 bases. CDR3 sequence reads: CASSQADEYSYEQYF. The CDR3 bases are TGTGCCAGCAGCCAAGCGGACGAATACTCCTACGAGCAGTACTTC.

V and J are TRBV7-9 and TRBJ2-5; D call uncertain. V gave up 0 bases and J gave up 4 bases, with 9 bases separating them. The germline CDR1 and CDR2 sequences are SEHNR and FQNEAQ (reference sequence). The CDR3 consists of 14 residues. CDR3 sequence: CASSLAFGRETQYF. In DNA form, the CDR3 reads TGTGCCAGCAGCTTAGCGTTCGGACGAGAGACCCAGTACTTC.

The chain links TRBV30 to TRBJ2-2; no clear D gene. V was clipped by 0 bases and J by 2 bases, with 10 bases between them. CDR1 is GTSNPN and CDR2 is SVGIG in the germline V gene (reference sequence). CDR3 length: 15 amino acids. The CDR3 nucleotides are TGTGCCTGGAGTGTACTAACTCGAAACACCGGGGAGCTGTTTTTT. Amino acid sequence: CAWSVLTRNTGELFF.

The V call is TRBV12-5, the J call TRBJ1-1; D remains unclear. The CDR3 runs 13 residues. V shed 8 bases and J shed 0 bases, with 10 bases lying between them. Looked up from germline, CDR1 is LGHNT and CDR2 is FRNRAP. The CDR3 sequence is CASLSDVNTEAFF. CDR3 bases: TGTGCTAGTTTGTCTGATGTGAACACTGAAGCTTTCTTT.

The J gene is TRBJ2-7, the V gene TRBV4-1; tentatively, D is TRBD2 (6 bases). Germline V gene data show CDR1 as MGHRA and CDR2 as YSYEKL. The CDR3 is 18 residues long. V was pared by 1 base and J by 0 bases, with 19 bases between. The CDR3: CASSQVDFIPGSSYEQYF. The CDR3 region has the DNA TGCGCCAGCAGCCAAGTTGATTTTATCCCCGGGAGCTCCTACGAGCAGTACTTC.

The CDR3 loop is CATSNRGGETQYF. The CDR3 coding sequence is TGTGCCACCAGCAATAGGGGAGGGGAGACCCAGTACTTC. This chain uses TRBV15 with TRBJ2-5; 7 nucleotides line up with TRBD2. The trim removed 4 bases at V and 5 bases at J, leaving 4 bases unmatched. This CDR3 spans 13 amino acids. Germline-derived CDR1 and CDR2 are LNHNV and YYDKDF (reference sequence).

The CDR3 loop is CASSPSIETYEQYF. CDR3 nucleotide sequence: TGCGCCAGCAGCCCCTCAATTGAGACCTACGAGCAGTACTTC. The chain recombines TRBV4-1 with TRBJ2-7; no clear D. The CDR3 covers 14 residues. Germline-derived CDR1 and CDR2 are MGHRA and YSYEKL. The V and J ends lost 4 bases and 2 bases respectively, with 12 bases between them.

The V call is TRBV9, the J call TRBJ1-2, with 11 bases identical to TRBD1. Germline CDR1 and CDR2: SGDLS and YYNGEE. J lost 4 bases, V lost 4 bases, and 12 bases had no gene match. The CDR3 loop spans 17 amino acids. CDR3 nucleotide sequence: TGTGCCAGCAGCTTGCGACCGGGACAGGGGGACAGCTATGGCTACACCTTC. It encodes CASSLRPGQGDSYGYTF.

The chain links TRBV3-1 to TRBJ1-1; D uncertain. CDR1 is LGHDT, CDR2 YNNKEL, per germline (reference sequence). The CDR3 loop spans 14 amino acids. The V end lost 5 bases, the J end lost 1 base, and 11 bases lay between the germline ends. The CDR3 DNA reads as TGTGCCAGCAGCGAAAAGACTGGGAACACTGAAGCTTTCTTT. The encoded protein is CASSEKTGNTEAFF.

As to this clonotype: Germline and junction disagree at one end, which may indicate a read error. The V call is TRBV29-1, the J call TRBJ1-2; D is unclear. The CDR3 has 11 residues. The germline V gene has CDR1 SQVTM and CDR2 ANQGSEA. The CDR3 protein is CSVEERDGYTF. In DNA form, the CDR3 reads TGCAGCGTTGAAGAAAGGGATGGGTACACCTTC.

The J gene is TRBJ2-3, the V gene TRBV6-6; TRBD2 matches at 8 bases. The CDR3 runs 14 residues. V lost 5 bases to trimming and J lost 4 bases; unmatched junction nucleotides: 5. Germline assignment: CDR1 MNHNY and CDR2 SVGAGI (reference sequence). The CDR3 DNA follows: TGTGCCAGCAGTACTCGACTAGCGTCAGATACGCAGTATTTT. Protein: CASSTRLASDTQYF.

The V and J genes are TRBV20-1 and TRBJ2-7; 8 nucleotides align to TRBD2. J gave up 0 bases and V 1 base, and 8 bases lay outside the gene matches. The CDR3 contains 16 residues. Germline CDR1 reads DFQATT; CDR2 reads SNEGSKA (reference sequence). The CDR3 loop is CSARGLAGQVSYEQYF. CDR3 DNA: TGCAGTGCTAGAGGGTTAGCGGGACAAGTCTCCTACGAGCAGTACTTC.

The CDR3 DNA reads as TGTGCCAGCGGAGAATCTGGAAACACCATATATTTT. This translates into CASGESGNTIYF. The gene calls are TRBV13 and TRBJ1-3, with unresolved D. V was shortened by 8 bases and J by 1 base, with 6 bases between the two germline ends. This CDR3 comprises 12 residues. The germline V gene has CDR1 PRHDT and CDR2 FYEKMQ (reference sequence). The full variable domain, with the rest looked up from reference TRBV13 and TRBJ1-3, is AAGVIQSPRHLIKEKRETATLKCYPIPRHDTVYWYQQGPGQDPQFLISFYEKMQSDKGSIPDRFSAQQFSDYHSELNMSSLELGDSALYFCASGESGNTIYFGEGSWLTVV.

This chain joins TRBV27 and TRBJ1-4; D perhaps matches TRBD1 (5 bases). The CDR3 loop spans 13 amino acids. Germline-derived CDR1 and CDR2 are MNHEY and SMNVEV (reference sequence). Between the trimmed V and J ends, which lost 10 bases and 5 bases, there was a span of 14 bases. The CDR3 sequence is CATSSQGNEKLFF. CDR3 nucleotides: TGTGCCACCTCTTCGCAGGGAAATGAAAAACTGTTTTTT.

This clonotype was detected a few times. The chain carries TRBV30 and TRBJ2-7; tentatively, D is TRBD2 (5 bases). This CDR3 comprises 13 residues. The germline V and J ends were trimmed by 1 base and 1 base, with 8 bases remaining between them. Germline V gene lookup returns CDR1 GTSNPN and CDR2 SVGIG (reference sequence). CDR3 DNA: TGTGCCTGGAGTGCCGGGGTTTCCTACGAGCAGTACTTC. Translated: CAWSAGVSYEQYF.

V and J are TRBV13 and TRBJ2-5, with D perhaps matching TRBD2 (5 bases). CDR1 is PRHDT and CDR2 is FYEKMQ in the germline V gene (reference sequence). This CDR3 contains 13 residues. V lost 6 bases to trimming and J lost 5 bases, with 13 bases between them. DNA for the CDR3: TGTGCCAGCAGTTCCCCTAGGAGGGAGACCCAGTACTTC. As protein: CASSSPRRETQYF.